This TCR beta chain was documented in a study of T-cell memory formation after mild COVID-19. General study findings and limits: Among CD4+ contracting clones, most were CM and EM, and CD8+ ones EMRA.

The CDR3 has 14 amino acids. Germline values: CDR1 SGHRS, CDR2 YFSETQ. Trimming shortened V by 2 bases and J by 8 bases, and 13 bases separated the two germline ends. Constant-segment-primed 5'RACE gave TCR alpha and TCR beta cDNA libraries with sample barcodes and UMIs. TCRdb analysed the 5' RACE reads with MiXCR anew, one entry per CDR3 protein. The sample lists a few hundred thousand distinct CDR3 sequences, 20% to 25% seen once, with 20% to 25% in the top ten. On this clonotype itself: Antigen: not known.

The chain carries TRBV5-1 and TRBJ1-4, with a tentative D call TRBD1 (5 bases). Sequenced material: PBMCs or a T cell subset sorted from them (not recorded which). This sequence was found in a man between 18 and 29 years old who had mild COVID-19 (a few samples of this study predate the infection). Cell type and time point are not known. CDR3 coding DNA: TGCGCCAGCAGCTTCGCAGGGTTGGGGGAAAAACTGTTTTTT. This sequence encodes CASSFAGLGEKLFF. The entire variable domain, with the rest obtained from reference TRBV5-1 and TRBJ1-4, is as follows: KAGVTQTPRYLIKTRGQQVTLSCSPISGHRSVSWYQQTPGQGLQFLFEYFSETQRNKGNFPGRFSGRQFSNSRSEMNVSTLELGDSALYLCASSFAGLGEKLFFGSGTQLSVL.